The 29 T cell receptor beta chains given below trace back to one sample, sequenced in a study of blood T cell repertoires in COVID-19. The protocol was immunoSEQ multiplex PCR, while the TCRdb copy is restricted to in-frame clones and leaves out a portion. The sample has under 50,000 clones; 82% are singletons. Sequencing was done on a sample of peripheral blood. The receptor source for this set is a woman between 65 and 79 years old with acute or convalescent COVID-19.

The V gene is TRBV4-1, the J gene TRBJ1-1, with 7 positions matching TRBD1. J gave up 0 bases and V 4 bases, and 11 bases lay outside the gene matches. CDR3 length equals 17 residues. CDR1 MGHRA and CDR2 YSYEKL come from the germline V gene. CDR3 amino acids: CASSLNQGGNMNTEAFF. The CDR3 nucleotides are TGCGCCAGCAGCCTGAACCAAGGGGGCAATATGAACACTGAAGCTTTCTTT.

The CDR3: CASSIDRGEAGSSYEQYF. The CDR3 coding sequence is TGTGCCAGTAGTATAGACCGTGGGGAGGCTGGGAGCTCCTACGAGCAGTACTTC. The chain joins TRBV19 to TRBJ2-7; D is possibly TRBD2 (6 bases). The V end was cut by 0 bases, the J end by 0 bases, with 18 bases between. This CDR3 region has 18 residues. Germline CDR1 reads LNHDA; CDR2 reads SQIVND (reference sequence).

The V and J genes are TRBV5-4 and TRBJ2-5; a weak D match, TRBD2 (6 bases). The CDR3 is made up of 13 amino acids. CDR1 is SGHNT, CDR2 YYREEE, per germline (reference sequence). Trimming took off 4 bases at V and 4 bases at J, with 11 bases between the two ends. The CDR3 protein is CASSLPAGETQYF. DNA for the CDR3: TGTGCCAGCAGCCTCCCAGCGGGAGAGACCCAGTACTTC.

This chain joins TRBV5-4 and TRBJ2-2; 7 positions match TRBD1. CDR1 and CDR2 (germline): SGHNT, YYREEE (reference sequence). This CDR3 contains 18 residues. J was trimmed by 4 bases and V by 0 bases; bases with no gene match: 12. CDR3 protein: CASSLGDRALAGTGELFF. In DNA form, the CDR3 reads TGTGCCAGCAGCTTGGGAGACAGGGCCCTCGCGGGCACCGGGGAGCTGTTTTTT.

The rearrangement joins TRBV5-1 to TRBJ2-1; 9 bases line up with TRBD2. Germline V lookup: CDR1 SGHRS, CDR2 YFSETQ. This CDR3 is 16 amino acids long. Trimming cost V 0 bases and J 9 bases; bases outside gene matches: 10. The CDR3 nucleotides are TGCGCCAGCAGCTTGGCGGTAGCGGGAGCGGGGATTGAGCAGTTCTTC. As protein: CASSLAVAGAGIEQFF.

The J gene is TRBJ2-1, the V gene TRBV5-1; 13 bases match TRBD2. Germline V gives CDR1 SGHRS, CDR2 YFSETQ. The V segment lost 4 bases and the J segment 6 bases; nucleotides outside the gene matches: 7. The CDR3 sequence is 16 residues long. The CDR3: CASSPGLAGVSNEQFF. The DNA for the CDR3 is TGCGCCAGCAGCCCCGGACTAGCGGGAGTTAGCAATGAGCAGTTCTTC.

The chain recombines TRBV18 with TRBJ1-1, with D possibly TRBD1 on 6 matching bases. The germline gives CDR1 KGHSH, CDR2 LQKENI. Trimming left V 8 bases short and J 8 bases short, with 15 bases between. The CDR3 extends over 12 amino acids. The CDR3 nucleotides read TGTGCCAGCCTCACCAGCGGGGGCGAAGCTTTCTTT. Amino acid sequence: CASLTSGGEAFF.

The CDR3 loop reads CATSKGAGTGELFF. The CDR3 nucleotides read TGTGCCACCTCAAAGGGGGCCGGGACCGGGGAGCTGTTTTTT. The chain employs TRBV27 and TRBJ2-2; TRBD1 agrees at 7 bases. From germline, CDR1 is MNHEY and CDR2 SMNVEV (reference sequence). This CDR3 contains 14 residues. The trim removed 10 bases at V and 5 bases at J, leaving 10 bases unmatched.

The gene calls are TRBV29-1 and TRBJ2-1, with 7 positions matching TRBD2. CDR3 length: 15 residues. The junction had 12 bases not matched to a gene; V was cut back by 0 bases and J by 10 bases. Germline values: CDR1 SQVTM, CDR2 ANQGSEA. CDR3 in amino acids: CSVEDPARPGGEQFF. The CDR3 DNA reads as TGCAGCGTTGAAGATCCGGCTCGCCCGGGGGGAGAGCAGTTCTTC.

The chain is built from TRBV6-2 or TRBV6-3 and TRBJ1-1; 7 bases are a match to TRBD1. CDR1 and CDR2 (germline): MNHEY, SVGEGT. This CDR3 spans 11 amino acids. V shed 5 bases, J shed 8 bases, and the junction held 2 bases outside the gene matches. This CDR3 reads CASSVTGEAFF. The CDR3 DNA reads as TGTGCCAGCAGTGTGACAGGGGAAGCTTTCTTT.

The V call is TRBV6-5, the J call TRBJ2-1; 11 positions match TRBD1. V dropped 6 bases and J dropped 6; count of bases not matched to a gene: 7. The CDR3 runs 15 residues. The V gene's germline CDR1 is MNHEY and CDR2 SVGAGI. DNA of the CDR3: TGTGCCAGCAGCTCCGGGACAGGGGGTATCAATGAGCAGTTCTTC. Its protein product is CASSSGTGGINEQFF.

V gene TRBV7-9 combines with J gene TRBJ2-7; TRBD1 agrees at 8 bases. The J segment lost 4 bases and the V segment lost 5 bases, leaving 4 bases of the junction unmatched. The germline CDR1 and CDR2 sequences are SEHNR and FQNEAQ (reference sequence). This CDR3 has 13 amino acids. The CDR3 DNA sequence: TGTGCCAGCAGCGTGACAGGGGTATACGAGCAGTACTTC. It is translated as CASSVTGVYEQYF.

The J gene is TRBJ2-5, the V gene TRBV19; 7 bases fit TRBD2. The CDR3 totals 15 residues. The V gene's germline CDR1 is LNHDA and CDR2 SQIVND (reference sequence). The J segment lost 4 bases and the V segment lost 1 base, leaving 6 bases of the junction unmatched. The CDR3 DNA is TGTGCCAGTAGTATAGGGGGGGGTGCCCCAGAGACCCAGTACTTC. Translation: CASSIGGGAPETQYF.

V gene TRBV28 combines with J gene TRBJ2-5; 8 positions match TRBD2. Germline-derived CDR1 and CDR2 are MDHEN and SYDVKM. Losses at the gene ends were 3 bases for V and 2 bases for J; bases not matched to a gene: 5. CDR3 length: 15 amino acids. The DNA of the CDR3 is TGTGCCAGCAGTTTCTCCTCGGGGGGGCAAGAGACCCAGTACTTC. It yields the protein CASSFSSGGQETQYF.

The J gene is TRBJ2-7, the V gene TRBV12-5, with a tentative D call TRBD1 (6 bases). V lost 0 bases and J 7 bases, leaving 22 bases between the germline ends. This CDR3 region has 17 residues. Germline V gives CDR1 LGHNT, CDR2 FRNRAP. The CDR3, as DNA: TGTGCTAGTGGTTTGGTATCAGGGGCGTTTAAACCGGGGGAGCAGTACTTC. It specifies CASGLVSGAFKPGEQYF. Full variable domain (remainder filled in from reference TRBV12-5 and TRBJ2-7): DARVTQTPRHKVTEMGQEVTMRCQPILGHNTVFWYRQTMMQGLELLAYFRNRAPLDDSGMPKDRFSAEMPDATLATLKIQPSEPRDSAVYFCASGLVSGAFKPGEQYFGPGTRLTVT.

The chain joins TRBV19 to TRBJ2-7; 9 bases fit TRBD2. CDR1 and CDR2 (germline): LNHDA, SQIVND (reference sequence). The CDR3 consists of 17 residues. V shed 5 bases, J shed 7 bases, and the junction held 18 bases outside the gene matches. The CDR3 region is CASSSSGTSLILREQYF. CDR3 DNA: TGTGCCAGTAGTTCCTCCGGGACTAGCCTCATACTAAGGGAGCAGTACTTC.

The chain combines TRBV11-2 with TRBJ2-7; D is perhaps TRBD2 (5 bases). V was shortened by 1 base and J by 5 bases, with 12 bases between the two germline ends. CDR1 SGHAT and CDR2 FQNNGV come from the germline V gene. The CDR3 has 14 amino acids. The CDR3 DNA reads TGTGCCAGCAGCTTAGTGAACGGGAACCACGAGCAGTACTTC. Amino acid sequence: CASSLVNGNHEQYF.

The sample holds one count of this clone. The rearrangement links TRBV10-1 to TRBJ2-3, with 8 positions matching TRBD1. Germline V gene sequence: CDR1 WNHNN, CDR2 SYGVQD (reference sequence). The J segment lost 3 bases and the V segment lost 1 base, leaving 6 bases of the junction unmatched. This CDR3 comprises 16 residues. CDR3 residues: CASSEFRTGITDTQYF. The CDR3 DNA follows: TGCGCCAGCAGTGAGTTCAGGACAGGGATAACAGATACGCAGTATTTT.

In its sample, this clone was seen a few times. The genes are TRBV29-1 and TRBJ2-1; TRBD1 agrees at 8 bases. The CDR3 spans 14 residues. V lost 7 bases, J lost 0 bases, and 5 bases stayed unmatched. Germline values: CDR1 SQVTM, CDR2 ANQGSEA. CDR3 in DNA: TGCAGCGACCGACAGGGGACCTCCTACAATGAGCAGTTCTTC. Residues: CSDRQGTSYNEQFF.

The gene calls are TRBV4-3 and TRBJ2-1; 10 bases line up with TRBD2. CDR3 length equals 18 residues. Germline CDR1 and CDR2: LGHNA and YSLEER. Germline trimming cut 1 base from V and 7 bases from J; bases unmatched to any gene: 13. The CDR3 region is CASSQGGLAGAVTNEQFF. DNA for the CDR3: TGCGCCAGCAGCCAAGGGGGCCTAGCGGGAGCAGTAACTAATGAGCAGTTCTTC.

The chain is built from TRBV9 and TRBJ2-3, with D perhaps TRBD2 (6 bases). Between the trimmed V and J ends, which lost 4 bases and 2 bases, there was a span of 8 bases. This CDR3 contains 13 residues. Germline V gene data show CDR1 as SGDLS and CDR2 as YYNGEE. DNA of the CDR3: TGTGCCAGCAGCACGGGAGTCACAGATACGCAGTATTTT. This gives the protein CASSTGVTDTQYF.

The chain uses TRBV29-1 and TRBJ2-7; D not certain. Germline V lookup: CDR1 SQVTM, CDR2 ANQGSEA. V lost 8 bases to trimming and J lost 0 bases, with 11 bases between them. The CDR3 loop spans 12 amino acids. This chain's CDR3 is CSTKSGSYEQYF. DNA for the CDR3: TGCAGCACAAAATCGGGCTCCTACGAGCAGTACTTC.

A few counts support this clone. This chain links TRBV24-1 with TRBJ2-1; 10 bases align to TRBD2. The CDR3 runs to 18 residues. The V and J ends lost 2 bases and 3 bases, in that order; junction bases with no gene match: 9. CDR1 and CDR2 from the germline V gene are KGHDR and SFDVKD. CDR3 sequence (DNA): TGTGCCACCAGTGATTCCGGGACTAGCGTAGGAAGCTACAATGAGCAGTTCTTC. It codes for CATSDSGTSVGSYNEQFF.

The chain has TRBV19 and TRBJ2-7; TRBD2 matches at 9 bases. J gave up 3 bases and V 1 base, and 10 bases lay outside the gene matches. Germline CDR1 LNHDA, CDR2 SQIVND (reference sequence). The CDR3 has 17 residues. Here the CDR3 reads CASSIGGASGTIYEQYF. Here the CDR3 DNA reads TGTGCCAGTAGTATAGGGGGGGCTAGCGGGACGATCTACGAGCAGTACTTC.

The gene calls are TRBV3-1 (or the pseudogene TRBV3-2) and TRBJ2-5, with 7 positions matching TRBD2. V was pared by 0 bases and J by 1 base, with 2 bases of the junction left unmatched. The CDR3 covers 15 residues. Germline lookup yields CDR1 LGHDT and CDR2 YNNKEL (reference sequence). The DNA for the CDR3 is TGTGCCAGCAGCCAAGACTCGGGAGGCCAAGAGACCCAGTACTTC. Its protein is CASSQDSGGQETQYF.

This sequence joins TRBV6-6 and TRBJ1-2; D may be TRBD1 (6 bases). The V gene's germline CDR1 is MNHNY and CDR2 SVGAGI (reference sequence). This CDR3 has 16 residues. V lost 6 bases to trimming and J lost 0 bases, with 17 bases between them. CDR3 region: CASRTTPQGSNYGYTF. CDR3 DNA sequence: TGTGCCAGCAGGACCACCCCACAGGGTTCTAACTATGGCTACACCTTC.

For this clone: Mismatch with germline at one junction end may stem from a read error. The CDR3 spells CASSLAYGSYNEQFF. In DNA, the CDR3 is TGTGCCAGCAGCCTAGCTTACGGCTCCTACAATGAGCAGTTCTTC. The J gene is TRBJ2-1, the V gene TRBV7-2; tentatively, D is TRBD2 (5 bases). Germline loops: CDR1 SGHTA, CDR2 FQGNSA. The CDR3 length is 15 residues.

This chain joins TRBV30 and TRBJ1-2; D is ambiguous. With 3 bases removed from V and 6 bases from J, the gap between germline ends came to 14 bases. CDR1 and CDR2 (germline): GTSNPN, SVGIG (reference sequence). The CDR3 is 13 amino acids. CDR3 sequence (DNA): TGTGCCTGGAGAGACGGACTGCGTCATGGCTACACCTTC. Its translation: CAWRDGLRHGYTF.

V and J are TRBV19 and TRBJ1-1, with TRBD1 matching 11 bases. Losses at the gene ends were 6 bases for V and 6 bases for J; bases not matched to a gene: 6. The CDR3 extends over 14 amino acids. CDR1 and CDR2 from the germline V gene are LNHDA and SQIVND (reference sequence). The CDR3 region is CASSKGTGGPEAFF. The DNA of the CDR3 is TGTGCCAGTAGCAAAGGGACAGGGGGTCCTGAAGCTTTCTTT.